The rows below give T cell receptor beta chains drawn from one sample of a study of cytomegalovirus exposure and HLA in healthy donors. Method: immunoSEQ multiplex PCR; TCRdb's copy keeps in-frame clones and lacks some. In the table there are 150,000 to 200,000 clones, 85% of which are singletons. The specimen was PBMCs. These receptors originate from a man between 18 and 35 years old in good health and CMV-seropositive. The CDR3 runs from the conserved cysteine through the conserved F or W. D genes are given only for firm matches. Clone size, where shown, is once, few, many, or a class for clones that have expanded.

-,-,TRBJ2-1,TRBV29-1,CSVVDGNRFNEQFF,TGCAGCGTTGTCGACGGGAATAGATTCAATGAGCAGTTCTTC
TRBD2,-,TRBJ2-1,TRBV27,CASSLSGLAGGLGEQFF,TGTGCCAGCAGTTTATCAGGACTAGCGGGGGGGCTGGGTGAGCAGTTCTTC
TRBD2,-,TRBJ2-2,TRBV11-3,CASSLRTSGTGELFF,TGTGCCAGCAGCCTCAGGACTAGCGGAACCGGGGAGCTGTTTTTT
-,-,TRBJ2-1,TRBV7-9,CASSSPTNSNYNEQFF,TGTGCCAGCAGCTCCCCCACGAACTCCAACTACAATGAGCAGTTCTTC
TRBD1,-,TRBJ1-1,TRBV2,CASSPPGTGNTEAFF,TGTGCCAGCAGTCCCCCCGGGACAGGAAACACTGAAGCTTTCTTT
-,-,TRBJ2-7,TRBV5-1,CASSPTQGTYEQYF,TGCGCCAGCAGCCCCACACAGGGAACCTACGAGCAGTACTTC
-,-,TRBJ1-4,TRBV5-4,CASSLGAGTREKLFF,TGTGCCAGCAGCTTGGGCGCAGGGACACGTGAAAAACTGTTTTTT
TRBD2,-,TRBJ2-3,TRBV29-1,CSVAKREADTQYF,TGCAGCGTTGCGAAGCGGGAGGCAGATACGCAGTATTTT
TRBD1,-,TRBJ1-1,TRBV7-3,CASSSGTGGTEAFF,TGTGCCAGCAGCTCCGGGACAGGGGGCACTGAAGCTTTCTTT
-,-,TRBJ1-2,TRBV30,CAWSRGQRNGYTF,TGTGCCTGGAGTCGAGGTCAGAGAAATGGCTACACCTTC
-,-,TRBJ1-1,TRBV6-5,CASSFQPRDTEAFF,TGTGCCAGCAGTTTCCAGCCACGGGACACTGAAGCTTTCTTT
-,once,TRBJ1-2,TRBV5-8,CASRLYGYTF,TGTGCCAGCAGACTGTATGGCTACACCTTC
-,-,TRBJ1-5,TRBV19,CASSIYRDSNQPQHF,TGTGCCAGTAGTATCTACCGGGATAGCAATCAGCCCCAGCATTTT
TRBD2,-,TRBJ2-3,TRBV5-1,CASSLADSTDTQYF,TGCGCCAGCAGCCTAGCGGACAGCACAGATACGCAGTATTTT
-,few,TRBJ1-1,TRBV6-1,CASKADGYTEAFF,TGTGCCAGCAAGGCGGATGGTTACACTGAAGCTTTCTTT
-,-,TRBJ2-7,TRBV5-4,CASSLDTSYEQYF,TGTGCCAGCAGCTTGGACACGTCCTACGAGCAGTACTTC
TRBD2,-,TRBJ2-5,TRBV7-9,CASSSSGDGKTQYF,TGTGCCAGCAGTTCAAGCGGGGACGGGAAGACCCAGTACTTC
TRBD1,-,TRBJ1-2,TRBV9,CASSLSTPGTAYGYTF,TGTGCCAGCAGCCTTAGTACACCCGGGACAGCCTATGGCTACACCTTC
TRBD1,-,TRBJ1-1,TRBV5-1,CASSAGTGAEAFF,TGCGCCAGCAGCGCTGGGACAGGCGCTGAAGCTTTCTTT
TRBD2,-,TRBJ2-5,TRBV5-1,CASSLAASGGGETQYF,TGCGCCAGCAGCTTGGCGGCTAGCGGGGGAGGAGAGACCCAGTACTTC